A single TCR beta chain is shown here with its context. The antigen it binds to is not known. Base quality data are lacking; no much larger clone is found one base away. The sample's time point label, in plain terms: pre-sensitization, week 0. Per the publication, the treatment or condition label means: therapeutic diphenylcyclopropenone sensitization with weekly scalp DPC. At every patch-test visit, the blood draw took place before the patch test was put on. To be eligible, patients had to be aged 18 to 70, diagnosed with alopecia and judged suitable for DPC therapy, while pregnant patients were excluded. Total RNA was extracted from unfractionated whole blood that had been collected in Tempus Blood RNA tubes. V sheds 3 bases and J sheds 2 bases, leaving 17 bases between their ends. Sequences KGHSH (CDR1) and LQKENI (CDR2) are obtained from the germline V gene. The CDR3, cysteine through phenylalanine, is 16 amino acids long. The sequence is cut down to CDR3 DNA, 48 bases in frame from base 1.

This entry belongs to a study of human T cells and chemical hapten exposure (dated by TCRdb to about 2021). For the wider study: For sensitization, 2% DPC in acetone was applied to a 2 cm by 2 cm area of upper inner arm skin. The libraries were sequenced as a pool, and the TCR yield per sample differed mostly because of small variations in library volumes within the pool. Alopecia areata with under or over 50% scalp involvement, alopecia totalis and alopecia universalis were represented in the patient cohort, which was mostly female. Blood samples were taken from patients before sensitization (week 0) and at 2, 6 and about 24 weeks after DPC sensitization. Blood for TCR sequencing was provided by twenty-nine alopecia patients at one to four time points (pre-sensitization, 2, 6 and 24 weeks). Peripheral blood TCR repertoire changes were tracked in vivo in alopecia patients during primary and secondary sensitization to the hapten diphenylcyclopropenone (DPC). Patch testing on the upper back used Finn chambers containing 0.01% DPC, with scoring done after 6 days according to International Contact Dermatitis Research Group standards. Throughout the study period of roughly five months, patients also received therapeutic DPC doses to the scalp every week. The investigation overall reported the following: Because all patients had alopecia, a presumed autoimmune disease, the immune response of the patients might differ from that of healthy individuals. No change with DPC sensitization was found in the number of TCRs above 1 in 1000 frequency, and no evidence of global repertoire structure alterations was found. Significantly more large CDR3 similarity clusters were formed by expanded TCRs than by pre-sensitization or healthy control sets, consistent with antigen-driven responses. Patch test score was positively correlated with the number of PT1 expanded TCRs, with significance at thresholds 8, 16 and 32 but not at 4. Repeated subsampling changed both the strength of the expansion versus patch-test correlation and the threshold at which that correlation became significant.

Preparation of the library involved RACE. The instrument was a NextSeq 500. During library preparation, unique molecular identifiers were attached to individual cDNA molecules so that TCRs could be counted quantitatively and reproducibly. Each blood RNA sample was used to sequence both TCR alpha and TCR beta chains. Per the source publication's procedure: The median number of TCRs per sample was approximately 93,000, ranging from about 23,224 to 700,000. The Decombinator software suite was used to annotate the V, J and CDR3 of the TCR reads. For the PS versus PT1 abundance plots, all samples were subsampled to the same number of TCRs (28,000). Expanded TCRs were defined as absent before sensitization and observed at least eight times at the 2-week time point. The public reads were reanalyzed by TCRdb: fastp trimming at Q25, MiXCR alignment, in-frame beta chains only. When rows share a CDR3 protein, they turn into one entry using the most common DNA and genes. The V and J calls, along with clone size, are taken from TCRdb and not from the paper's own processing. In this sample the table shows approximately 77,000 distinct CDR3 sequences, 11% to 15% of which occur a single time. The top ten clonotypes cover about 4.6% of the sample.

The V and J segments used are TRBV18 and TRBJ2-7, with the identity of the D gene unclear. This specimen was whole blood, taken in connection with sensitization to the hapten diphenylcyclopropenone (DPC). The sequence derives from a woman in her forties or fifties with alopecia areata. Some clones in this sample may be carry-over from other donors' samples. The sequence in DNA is TGTGCCAGCTCACCCGTCCCCGGCAGGAACACCTACGAGCAGTACTTC. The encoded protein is CASSPVPGRNTYEQYF.